The rows below give T cell receptor beta chains drawn from one sample of a study of long-term antiretroviral therapy in people with HIV. Profiling relied on immunoSEQ multiplex PCR, and the TCRdb table lists in-frame clones only, not all of them. The data show 25,000 to 30,000 clones, around nine tenths seen once. This specimen consisted of unsorted PBMCs, obtained about 5.2 years after starting antiretroviral therapy. These receptors came from a middle-aged woman with HIV. CDR3s include the opening cysteine and the closing phenylalanine or tryptophan. The order of the fields is clone size, CDR3 length, J gene, V gene, D gene, CDR3 DNA, CDR3 protein. The D gene is left open where the match is weak. A row's size may be missing; if present it is once, few, many or a size class.

. | 16 | TRBJ1-6 | TRBV6-5 | . | TGTGCCAGCAGTTACAGGGGGAACCCCTATAATTCACCCCTCCACTTT | CASSYRGNPYNSPLHF
. | 14 | TRBJ1-1 | TRBV18 | . | TGTGCCAGCTCACCACGAGGACAGAACACTGAAGCTTTCTTT | CASSPRGQNTEAFF
few | 17 | TRBJ1-2 | TRBV7-8 | . | TGTGCCAGCAGCTTAGGCCAGGGGCTCCAGGGGATCTATGGCTACACCTTC | CASSLGQGLQGIYGYTF
few | 14 | TRBJ1-4 | TRBV5-4 | . | TGTGCCAGCAGCTTGGAGGGACGCGGCGAAAAACTGTTTTTT | CASSLEGRGEKLFF
. | 13 | TRBJ2-7 | TRBV11-3 | . | TGTGCCAGCAGCTTACCAGGGATCCCTGAGCAGTACTTC | CASSLPGIPEQYF
. | 13 | TRBJ1-2 | TRBV7-6 | . | TGTGCCAGCAGCAACTGGACACACTATGGCTACACCTTC | CASSNWTHYGYTF
. | 14 | TRBJ1-1 | TRBV5-1 | . | TGCGCCAGCAGCCTGGACAGCGTAGTCACTGAAGCTTTCTTT | CASSLDSVVTEAFF
. | 12 | TRBJ2-3 | TRBV7-9 | . | TGTGCCAGCAGCTTCGGTGTAGGTACGCAGTATTTT | CASSFGVGTQYF
once | 15 | TRBJ2-7 | TRBV19 | . | TGTGCCAGTAGCAAATGGGGTATTATCGGGGACGAGCAGTACTTC | CASSKWGIIGDEQYF
. | 13 | TRBJ1-1 | TRBV5-6 | . | TGTGCCAGCAGCTCCGGCAAGAACACTGAAGCTTTCTTT | CASSSGKNTEAFF
. | 13 | TRBJ1-1 | TRBV5-1 | . | TGCGCCAGCAGCTTGGTTCCTAACACTGAAGCTTTCTTT | CASSLVPNTEAFF
. | 16 | TRBJ2-3 | TRBV15 | . | TGTGCCACCAGCAGAGGTGGAGGGAATAAGGGAGATACGCAGTATTTT | CATSRGGGNKGDTQYF
. | 13 | TRBJ2-6 | TRBV30 | . | TGTGCCGTTGACAGCTCTGGGGCCAACGTCCTGACTTTC | CAVDSSGANVLTF
. | 14 | TRBJ1-1 | TRBV7-8 | TRBD1 | TGTGCCAGCAGCACCGACAGGGTAAACACTGAAGCTTTCTTT | CASSTDRVNTEAFF
. | 14 | TRBJ1-6 | TRBV6-6 | . | TGTGCCAGCAGCGGGGAGGGGGTACATTCACCCCTCCACTTT | CASSGEGVHSPLHF
. | 16 | TRBJ2-5 | TRBV11-2 | . | TGTGCCAGCAGCTTAGGCCCGAGGGGAGCACAAGAGACCCAGTACTTC | CASSLGPRGAQETQYF
. | 14 | TRBJ1-4 | TRBV4-3 | . | TGCGCCAGCAGCCAAGACAGCTACGCTGAAAAACTGTTTTTT | CASSQDSYAEKLFF
. | 11 | TRBJ2-7 | TRBV10-2 | . | TGCGCCAGCAGGATCGGATACGAGCAGTACTTC | CASRIGYEQYF
. | 17 | TRBJ1-2 | TRBV5-6 | TRBD1 | TGTGCCAGCAGCTTGAGAGGGCACAGGGGAACTAACTATGGCTACACCTTC | CASSLRGHRGTNYGYTF
. | 11 | TRBJ2-1 | TRBV27 | . | TGTGCCAGCAGGGGCTACAATGAGCAGTTCTTC | CASRGYNEQFF
. | 16 | TRBJ2-3 | TRBV5-1 | . | TGCGCCAGCCATCCCACTATTAGCGGCCCCACAGATACGCAGTATTTT | CASHPTISGPTDTQYF
. | 17 | TRBJ1-5 | TRBV27 | . | TGTGCCAGCAGTTTAATAGGGGGTCTAACGACCAATCAGCCCCAGCATTTT | CASSLIGGLTTNQPQHF
. | 14 | TRBJ1-1 | TRBV5-5 | . | TGTGCCAGCAGCCCCGTTCGGGCAGACACTGAAGCTTTCTTT | CASSPVRADTEAFF
. | 13 | TRBJ1-1 | TRBV10-3 | . | TGTGCCATCAGCCAGGTGCAGGGGTCTGAAGCTTTCTTT | CAISQVQGSEAFF
. | 15 | TRBJ2-1 | TRBV5-4 | TRBD1 | TGTGCCAGCAGCTACCCGGGACAGGTTTTCAATGAGCAGTTCTTC | CASSYPGQVFNEQFF
. | 15 | TRBJ2-2 | TRBV19 | . | TGTGCCAGTAGCCCAGGGATATGGGTCACCGGGGAGCTGTTTTTT | CASSPGIWVTGELFF
. | 14 | TRBJ1-5 | TRBV10-3 | . | TGTGCCATCAGTGAGACGAGGGGGGATCAGCCCCAGCATTTT | CAISETRGDQPQHF
once | 13 | TRBJ2-1 | TRBV29-1 | . | TGCAGCGCTAGCGCAAGCTCCTACAATGAGCAGTTCTTC | CSASASSYNEQFF
. | 13 | TRBJ2-5 | TRBV18 | . | TGTGCCAGCTCCATGACGGGCCAAGAGACCCAGTACTTC | CASSMTGQETQYF
. | 15 | TRBJ1-3 | TRBV19 | . | TGTGCCAGTAGTTCACGATATCGCTCTGGAAACACCATATATTTT | CASSSRYRSGNTIYF
once | 14 | TRBJ2-1 | TRBV27 | . | TGTGCCAGCAGTTTACTTTTCGCATACAATGAGCAGTTCTTC | CASSLLFAYNEQFF
. | 15 | TRBJ2-7 | TRBV15 | TRBD2 | TGTGCCACCAGCAGAGATCGCGGGGGGTATCCCGAGCAGTACTTC | CATSRDRGGYPEQYF
. | 15 | TRBJ2-5 | TRBV11-2 | . | TGTGCCACCAAGTACGCCACAGGCCCTACCTTTGAGCAGTACTTC | CATKYATGPTFEQYF
. | 17 | TRBJ2-7 | TRBV7-6 | . | TGTGCCAGCAGCTTAAATTTGGGCACCTCAGGCTCCTACGAGCAGTACTTC | CASSLNLGTSGSYEQYF
. | 17 | TRBJ1-1 | TRBV10-3 | TRBD1 | TGTGCCATCAGTGGAGATATAGGACAGGCGCTGAACACTGAAGCTTTCTTT | CAISGDIGQALNTEAFF
. | 15 | TRBJ2-1 | TRBV7-9 | . | TGTGCCAGCAGCCGGACCGGGACAAATTACAATGAGCAGTTCTTC | CASSRTGTNYNEQFF
few | 16 | TRBJ2-1 | TRBV7-9 | . | TGTGCCAGCAGCTTAGGGAAGGGGAAGGAGAAGAATGAGCAGTTCTTC | CASSLGKGKEKNEQFF
. | 14 | TRBJ2-3 | TRBV27 | TRBD1 | TGTGCCAGCAGCCGACGACAGGGAAGGGATACGCAGTATTTT | CASSRRQGRDTQYF
. | 15 | TRBJ2-3 | TRBV29-1 | TRBD2 | TGCAGCGTGGAAGGACTAGCGGGAGATTGGGATACGCAGTATTTT | CSVEGLAGDWDTQYF
. | 16 | TRBJ1-5 | TRBV2 | . | TGTGCCAGCAGTGAATTGTCACAGCGTAGCAATCAGCCCCAGCATTTT | CASSELSQRSNQPQHF
. | 15 | TRBJ2-7 | TRBV18 | TRBD2 | TGTGCCAGCTCACCACTAGCGGGAGCCCAGGGGGAGCAGTACTTC | CASSPLAGAQGEQYF
few | 17 | TRBJ2-5 | TRBV19 | TRBD1 | TGTGCCAGTAGTAAGATGACCGTGGGACAGGGGAGCTATGCCCAGTACTTC | CASSKMTVGQGSYAQYF
. | 18 | TRBJ1-1 | TRBV10-3 | TRBD1 | TGTGCCATCAGTGAGTCTGGGACAGGGAGTTGGATGAACACTGAAGCTTTCTTT | CAISESGTGSWMNTEAFF
. | 16 | TRBJ2-1 | TRBV6-6 | TRBD2 | TGTGCCAGCAGTTACACAAGCGGGAGCTCCTACAATGAGCAGTTCTTC | CASSYTSGSSYNEQFF
. | 11 | TRBJ2-5 | TRBV20-1 | TRBD2 | TGCAGTGCCGTACTAGCGAAGATCCCCTACTTC | CSAVLAKIPYF
few | 14 | TRBJ1-1 | TRBV25-1 | . | TGTGCCAGCAGTCTCGGCCCGCTGAACACTGAAGCTTTCTTT | CASSLGPLNTEAFF
. | 15 | TRBJ2-1 | TRBV19 | TRBD2 | TGTGCCAGTAGTGCGTCTAGCGGTCCCTACAATGAGCAGTTCTTC | CASSASSGPYNEQFF
. | 14 | TRBJ2-2 | TRBV5-1 | . | TGCGCCAGCAGTCTTGGACTGAACACCGGGGAGCTGTTTTTT | CASSLGLNTGELFF
once | 19 | TRBJ2-1 | TRBV11-2 | TRBD2 | TGTGCCAGCAGCTTACTAGCGGGGGGCTATTTAACCTCCTACAATGAGCAGTTCTTC | CASSLLAGGYLTSYNEQFF
. | 14 | TRBJ1-2 | TRBV2 | . | TGTGCCAGCAGTGAACATCAGACAATATATGGCTACACCTTC | CASSEHQTIYGYTF